The rows below give T cell receptor beta chains drawn from one sample of a study of T cell repertoires in cytomegalovirus infection. TCRdb passed the reads through MiXCR, listing each CDR3 protein once. Among a few hundred thousand distinct CDR3 sequences listed, around 27% were seen once. The material sequenced was PBMCs. These receptors were taken from a human donor in good health (CMV status not recorded). Some clones in this sample may be carry-over from other donors' samples. The CDR3 runs from the conserved cysteine through the conserved F or W. A D gene is named only where the DNA matches it firmly. A row's size may be missing; if present it is once, few, many or a size class.

d_call: TRBD1
j_call: TRBJ1-1
v_call: TRBV5-1
clone_size: NA
cdr3_nt: TGCGCCAGCAGCTCGACCCTCGGGACAGGTAACACTGAAGCTTTCTTT
cdr3_aa: CASSSTLGTGNTEAFF

d_call: NA
j_call: TRBJ2-5
v_call: TRBV5-3
clone_size: NA
cdr3_nt: TGTGCCAGCAGCTTGGGTGGCAGCCTCCAAGAGACCCAGTACTTC
cdr3_aa: CASSLGGSLQETQYF

d_call: TRBD2
j_call: TRBJ2-1
v_call: TRBV6-5
clone_size: NA
cdr3_nt: TGTGCCAGCAGTTATGGCGCGGGGGTCAATGAGCAGTTCTTC
cdr3_aa: CASSYGAGVNEQFF

d_call: TRBD1
j_call: TRBJ1-5
v_call: TRBV24-1
clone_size: few
cdr3_nt: TGTGCCACCAGTGCAGGGGGAAGACGGGATCAGCCCCAGCATTTT
cdr3_aa: CATSAGGRRDQPQHF

d_call: NA
j_call: TRBJ1-1
v_call: TRBV12-5
clone_size: few
cdr3_nt: TGTGCTAGTGGAAAGGACAGAAACACTGAAGCTTTCTTT
cdr3_aa: CASGKDRNTEAFF

d_call: TRBD1
j_call: TRBJ2-7
v_call: TRBV19
clone_size: NA
cdr3_nt: TGTGCCAGTAGTATCCAGGGGGCCGCCTACGAGCAGTACTTC
cdr3_aa: CASSIQGAAYEQYF

d_call: NA
j_call: TRBJ1-5
v_call: TRBV4-3
clone_size: NA
cdr3_nt: TGCGCCAGCAGCCAAGATCTGGAGTGGTGGGGTTCAGATACGCAGCATTTT
cdr3_aa: CASSQDLEWWGSDTQHF

d_call: TRBD2
j_call: TRBJ2-3
v_call: TRBV28
clone_size: many
cdr3_nt: TGTGCCAGCAGTCCAGGGGGTTTAGCGGGAGCAGTGACAGATACGCAGTATTTT
cdr3_aa: CASSPGGLAGAVTDTQYF

d_call: NA
j_call: TRBJ1-2
v_call: TRBV7-4
clone_size: NA
cdr3_nt: TGTGCCAGCAGCTTAATCGCGGGAGGCGGCTACACCTTC
cdr3_aa: CASSLIAGGGYTF

d_call: NA
j_call: TRBJ2-3
v_call: TRBV5-6
clone_size: few
cdr3_nt: TGTGCCAGCATTACGGGAGGCACAGATACGCAGTATTTT
cdr3_aa: CASITGGTDTQYF

d_call: NA
j_call: TRBJ1-2
v_call: TRBV4-3
clone_size: NA
cdr3_nt: TGCGCCAGCAGCCACCAAGGACAGCATGGCTACACCTTC
cdr3_aa: CASSHQGQHGYTF